This entry describes one T cell receptor beta chain. Its antigen is unidentified. Cryopreserved PBMCs were the source of about 2.2 micrograms of genomic DNA, which went to TCR beta libraries. TCRdb's table, derived via immunoSEQ multiplex PCR, lists solely in-frame clones and lacks some. Among over 65,000 clones listed, about two thirds were seen once. This specimen comes from a study of cytotoxic CD8 clonotypes in ibrutinib-treated CLL. Across the study: With a range of 6 to 36, the median treatment time before response samples were taken was eleven to twelve months. Among the samples, the mean was roughly 280,000 productive templates and fewer than 95,000 productive rearrangements. Whole-study results and caveats: Ibrutinib response saw clonality rise, and progression saw it return toward baseline.

Per germline, CDR1 SGHRS and CDR2 YFSETQ. The CDR3 totals 13 residues. V was cut by 0 bases and J by 3 bases, with 7 bases left in between. V is TRBV5-1 and J is TRBJ2-7; D not resolved. The sequencing used PBMCs, collected after 12 months of ibrutinib treatment. The TCR originated in a human donor with chronic lymphocytic leukemia. CDR3 region: CASSLARRYEQYF. The CDR3 DNA reads TGCGCCAGCAGCTTGGCCCGGCGCTACGAGCAGTACTTC.